The 20 T cell receptor beta chains below all came from one sample that was sequenced in a study of sequential checkpoint blockade in melanoma (dated by TCRdb to the late 2010s). The library came from the immunoSEQ multiplex PCR assay. Entries here come from immuneACCESS through TCRdb and include only in-frame sequences with V and J called. Some clones fail to appear in such tables; in the studies checked, an unresolved V gene covers under half of the shortfall, and the cause of the remainder is unknown. The sample contains 2,000 to 3,000 clones, under 30% of them found a single time. The ten largest clones take up about 11% of the sample. According to the study, the label for this sample's treatment or condition signals: randomized to nivolumab then ipilimumab (arm A) or the reverse (arm B). Here the sequenced sample was tumor tissue (inferred from file names), taken from a patient given nivolumab and ipilimumab in sequence. The receptors come from a human donor with melanoma.

The chain recombines TRBV19 with TRBJ1-2; D might be TRBD1 (6 bases). V lost 7 bases, J lost 3 bases, and 18 bases lay in between. The germline V gene has CDR1 LNHDA and CDR2 SQIVND (reference sequence). The CDR3 has 15 residues. The CDR3 is CASTTSGAFYYGYTF. The CDR3, as DNA: TGTGCCAGTACCACCTCAGGGGCGTTCTACTATGGCTACACCTTC.

Judged by abundance, this clone is medium-sized (0.01 to 0.1%). The chain joins TRBV11-3 to TRBJ2-3; 7 positions agree with TRBD1. The V gene's germline CDR1 is SGHNT and CDR2 YENEEA. The CDR3 runs to 15 residues. V gave up 5 bases and J gave up 5 bases; unmatched junction bases: 10. The CDR3, as DNA: TGTGCCAGCAGCCCGGTCGGGACAGACATAGATACGCAGTATTTT. It specifies CASSPVGTDIDTQYF. The variable domain in full, with the rest retrieved from reference TRBV11-3 and TRBJ2-3, is EAGVVQSPRYKIIEKKQPVAFWCNPISGHNTLYWYLQNLGQGPELLIRYENEEAVDDSQLPKDRFSAERLKGVDSTLKIQPAELGDSAVYLCASSPVGTDIDTQYFGPGTRLTVL.

The genes are TRBV23-1 and TRBJ2-4; possibly TRBD2 for D (5 bases). TRBV23-1 is labeled an ORF, and its function is uncertain. V was cut by 6 bases and J by 6 bases, with 18 bases left in between. The CDR3 contains 15 residues. The CDR3 DNA sequence: TGCGCCAGCAGCCAGCCTGAGGGAATTTCAAACATTCAGTACTTC. It translates to CASSQPEGISNIQYF.

This rearrangement joins TRBV11-3 to TRBJ1-3; D call uncertain. V was cut by 1 base and J by 2 bases, with 6 bases left in between. The V gene's germline CDR1 is SGHNT and CDR2 YENEEA. The CDR3 is 14 amino acids. CDR3 amino acids: CASSLGGPGNTIYF. The DNA of the CDR3 is TGTGCCAGCAGCTTAGGAGGGCCTGGAAACACCATATATTTT.

This chain connects TRBV19 to TRBJ2-5; maybe TRBD1 (7 bases). V lost 5 bases to trimming and J lost 5 bases, with 18 bases between them. The germline V gene encodes CDR1 LNHDA and CDR2 SQIVND (reference sequence). The CDR3 consists of 15 residues. The DNA for the CDR3 is TGTGCCAGTAGTTCCAGGGGGGCAGAGGGGGAGACCCAGTACTTC. Encoded protein: CASSSRGAEGETQYF.

The chain carries TRBV6-8 and TRBJ2-1, with D tentatively TRBD2 (5 bases). CDR1 MNHGY and CDR2 SAAAGT come from the germline V gene. The CDR3 length is 14 residues. Trimming took off 5 bases at V and 5 bases at J, with 13 bases between the two ends. The CDR3 loop is CASSLGGEDNEQFF. The CDR3 DNA follows: TGTGCCAGCAGTCTTGGAGGCGAGGACAATGAGCAGTTCTTC.

Sample share makes this clone large. The CDR3 here is CASRTGMNTEAFF. The CDR3 nucleotides are TGTGCCAGCCGGACAGGGATGAACACTGAAGCTTTCTTT. The chain joins TRBV19 to TRBJ1-1, with TRBD1 identical over 8 bases. The CDR3 covers 13 residues. CDR1 is LNHDA, CDR2 SQIVND, per germline (reference sequence). V was clipped by 9 bases and J by 0 bases; unmatched bases: 3.

V and J are TRBV19 and TRBJ1-5; unclear D gene. V was trimmed by 1 base and J by 5 bases, leaving 6 bases between them. The V gene's germline CDR1 is LNHDA and CDR2 SQIVND (reference sequence). The length of the CDR3 is 13 residues. The CDR3 DNA sequence: TGTGCCAGTAGTATAGGTGGGGATCAGCCCCAGCATTTT. It encodes CASSIGGDQPQHF.

The chain recombines TRBV6-8 with TRBJ1-1; D is uncertain. The V end was cut by 8 bases, the J end by 4 bases, with 23 bases between. CDR1 is MNHGY and CDR2 is SAAAGT in the germline V gene. The CDR3 consists of 16 residues. The CDR3 loop reads CASLYPASSGFTEAFF. DNA for the CDR3: TGTGCCAGCTTGTACCCGGCCTCATCGGGGTTCACTGAAGCTTTCTTT.

To note about this clone: Distinct nucleotide sequences in the sample also encode this CDR3. The chain has TRBV18 and TRBJ2-6, with no clear D. This CDR3 spans 15 amino acids. Trimming pared 1 base from V and 2 bases from J, leaving 6 bases between. Germline lookup yields CDR1 KGHSH and CDR2 LQKENI. The CDR3 loop reads CASSPRRAGANVLTF. The DNA for the CDR3 is TGTGCCAGCTCACCACGACGGGCTGGGGCCAACGTCCTGACTTTC.

V is TRBV5-1 and J is TRBJ2-1; 10 bases line up with TRBD2. CDR1 and CDR2 (germline): SGHRS, YFSETQ. CDR3 length: 14 residues. Trimming at V came to 5 bases and at J to 8 bases, leaving 7 bases not matched to a gene. CDR3 nucleotide sequence: TGCGCCAGCAGGGGGTCTAGCGGGGGCTATGAGCAGTTCTTC. Amino acids: CASRGSSGGYEQFF.

V usage is TRBV11-3 and J usage is TRBJ1-1; possible D gene TRBD1, 5 bases. There are 15 residues in the CDR3. The germline V gene encodes CDR1 SGHNT and CDR2 YENEEA. V was trimmed by 1 base and J by 3 bases, leaving 12 bases between them. In DNA form, the CDR3 reads TGTGCCAGCAGCTTAGGGGGGACTGCAGACACTGAAGCTTTCTTT. This codes for CASSLGGTADTEAFF.

This clone is judged large. This chain joins TRBV30 and TRBJ2-7; 10 nucleotides agree with TRBD1. Germline V gene data show CDR1 as GTSNPN and CDR2 as SVGIG (reference sequence). J lost 7 bases, V lost 4 bases, and 7 bases had no gene match. This CDR3 is built from 13 residues. Here the CDR3 reads CAWTGTGVGEQYF. CDR3 in DNA: TGTGCCTGGACGGGGACAGGGGTTGGAGAGCAGTACTTC.

The chain carries TRBV29-1 and TRBJ1-1, with a possible D match to TRBD1 (6 bases). Germline lookup yields CDR1 SQVTM and CDR2 ANQGSEA. The CDR3 runs to 13 residues. V dropped 7 bases and J dropped 2 bases, with 14 bases sitting between them. CDR3 nucleotides: TGCAGCGCTGGGGGGGCGGGAAACACTGAAGCTTTCTTT. It is translated as CSAGGAGNTEAFF.

This clone was detected only a few times. This chain links TRBV7-7 with TRBJ2-7; 8 bases align to TRBD1. V lost 5 bases to trimming and J lost 8 bases; unmatched junction nucleotides: 11. This CDR3 spans 14 amino acids. Germline CDR1 reads SSHAT; CDR2 reads FNYEAQ (reference sequence). For the CDR3, the DNA is TGTGCCAGCAGCCGACCTCAGACAGGGGAACAGCAGTACTTC. Its protein is CASSRPQTGEQQYF. Full variable domain (remainder filled in from reference TRBV7-7 and TRBJ2-7): GAGVSQSPRYKVTKRGQDVTLRCDPISSHATLYWYQQALGQGPEFLTYFNYEAQPDKSGLPSDRFSAERPEGSISTLTIQRTEQRDSAMYRCASSRPQTGEQQYFGPGTRLTVT.

This clone was picked up a small number of times. V and J are TRBV19 and TRBJ1-2; a possible D gene is TRBD1 (5 bases). Germline loops: CDR1 LNHDA, CDR2 SQIVND (reference sequence). CDR3 length equals 13 residues. The V end was cut by 3 bases, the J end by 1 base, with 6 bases between. CDR3 DNA sequence: TGTGCCAGTAGTATTGACAGTAACTATGGCTACACCTTC. As protein: CASSIDSNYGYTF.

The chain uses TRBV14 and TRBJ1-6; 7 bases match TRBD1. Germline values: CDR1 SGHDN, CDR2 FVKESK. The CDR3 length is 15 residues. V was clipped by 0 bases and J by 6 bases; unmatched bases: 2. The CDR3 loop is CASSQDRGGNSPLHF. DNA for the CDR3: TGTGCCAGCAGCCAAGACAGGGGGGGTAATTCACCCCTCCACTTT.

This clone was observed a few times. The rearrangement joins TRBV7-6 to TRBJ1-5, with D unclear. From germline, CDR1 is SGHVS and CDR2 FNYEAQ. V dropped 3 bases and J dropped 4 bases, with 13 bases sitting between them. This CDR3 region has 15 residues. CDR3 nucleotide sequence: TGTGCCAGCAGCTTGGTGGCCGGCGCAAATCAGCCCCAGCATTTT. Residues: CASSLVAGANQPQHF.

The rearrangement uses TRBV6-8 and TRBJ2-3, with 12 bases aligning to TRBD2. CDR1 is MNHGY, CDR2 SAAAGT, per germline. The CDR3 consists of 15 residues. The ends lost 4 bases at V and 4 bases at J; junction bases unmatched: 3. CDR3 region: CASSSTSGGPDTQYF. In nucleotides, the CDR3 is TGTGCCAGCAGTTCGACTAGCGGGGGCCCAGATACGCAGTATTTT.

This chain uses TRBV19 with TRBJ1-4; 11 bases map to TRBD1. The CDR3 spans 18 residues. V lost 4 bases and J lost 0; bases outside the gene matches: 7. Germline V CDR1 and CDR2: LNHDA, SQIVND (reference sequence). CDR3 amino acids: CASSRRTGGNPTNEKLFF. The CDR3 region has the DNA TGTGCCAGTAGTAGACGGACAGGGGGCAACCCAACTAATGAAAAACTGTTTTTT.